This passage covers 8 T cell receptor beta chains from one sample sequenced in a study of cytomegalovirus exposure and HLA in healthy donors. PCR was performed using 60 Vbeta and 13 Jbeta primers. Data came from immunoSEQ multiplex PCR; TCRdb stores just in-frame clones and leaves some out. In the table there are under 95,000 clones, about three quarters of which are singletons. Material: PBMCs. The source is a male donor in good health and CMV-seronegative.

The DNA of the CDR3 is TGCGCCAGCAGCTTGATAGTTGGAGAGACCCAGTACTTC. As protein: CASSLIVGETQYF. This rearrangement joins TRBV5-1 to TRBJ2-5; D call uncertain. Germline-derived CDR1 and CDR2 are SGHRS and YFSETQ. The CDR3 totals 13 residues. Trimming removed 1 base from V and 4 bases from J, with 8 bases in between.

This clone was picked up a small number of times. The chain links TRBV5-1 to TRBJ2-7; 11 bases are a match to TRBD2. J was trimmed by 2 bases and V by 5 bases; bases with no gene match: 3. Germline loops: CDR1 SGHRS, CDR2 YFSETQ. The CDR3 covers 14 residues. The CDR3 region is CASSPSGRTYEQYF. In nucleotides, the CDR3 is TGCGCCAGCAGTCCTAGCGGGAGGACCTACGAGCAGTACTTC.

The V call is TRBV7-9, the J call TRBJ2-5; TRBD1 matches 10 bases. CDR3 size: 16 residues. The germline gives CDR1 SEHNR, CDR2 FQNEAQ (reference sequence). Trimming cost V 3 bases and J 6 bases; bases outside gene matches: 10. The CDR3 DNA reads as TGTGCCAGCAGCTTTTGGACAGGGGGGACTCCTCAGACCCAGTACTTC. Its protein is CASSFWTGGTPQTQYF.

The V and J genes are TRBV4-3 and TRBJ2-2, with TRBD2 matching over 7 bases. The CDR3 contains 17 residues. Germline-derived CDR1 and CDR2 are LGHNA and YSLEER. Losses at the gene ends were 0 bases for V and 6 bases for J; bases not matched to a gene: 10. CDR3 coding DNA: TGCGCCAGCAGCCAAGATCCGAGCGGGGCAAGACCCGGGGAGCTGTTTTTT. Encoded protein: CASSQDPSGARPGELFF.

The genes are TRBV13 and TRBJ2-7; D is unresolved. The germline gives CDR1 PRHDT, CDR2 FYEKMQ (reference sequence). V lost 0 bases, J lost 7 bases, and 4 bases lay in between. The CDR3 length is 11 residues. The CDR3 DNA is TGTGCCAGCAGCTTAGGTAGTGAGCAGTACTTC. This encodes CASSLGSEQYF.

The table lists this clone with a few counts. For the CDR3, the DNA is TGTGCCAGCACCCTGACAGGGGGGGACGAGCAGTACTTC. It specifies CASTLTGGDEQYF. The chain has TRBV6-1 and TRBJ2-7; 9 nucleotides line up with TRBD1. The CDR3 is 13 residues long. The V gene end was trimmed by 7 bases and the J gene end by 5 bases; junction bases not matched to a gene: 6. Germline-derived CDR1 and CDR2 are MNHNS and SASEGT.

This rearrangement joins TRBV5-1 to TRBJ2-3; tentative D call: TRBD2 (5 bases). V lost 0 bases and J lost 0, with 8 bases in between. Germline CDR1 reads SGHRS; CDR2 reads YFSETQ. This CDR3 comprises 15 residues. CDR3 in amino acids: CASSLERTSTDTQYF. CDR3 DNA: TGCGCCAGCAGCTTGGAACGGACTAGCACAGATACGCAGTATTTT.

This chain connects TRBV5-4 to TRBJ2-3, with D perhaps matching TRBD2 (6 bases). The CDR3 contains 15 residues. V was pared by 1 base and J by 4 bases, with 13 bases between. Germline lookup yields CDR1 SGHNT and CDR2 YYREEE (reference sequence). Written as DNA, the CDR3 is TGTGCCAGCAGCTTGTTGGCTAGCGAGGCAGATACGCAGTATTTT. Protein: CASSLLASEADTQYF.